The subject of this entry is one TCR beta chain. Methods used by the authors: From reference gene primer amplification, estimates of nucleated cell counts were derived. The table came from immunoSEQ multiplex PCR; TCRdb's copy has only in-frame clones and leaves some out. That table supplies the V and J calls and clone size; D and trimming were determined from the DNA. The repertoire holds 130,000 to 150,000 clones, with 80% to 85% as singletons. The sample comes from a study of blood T cell repertoires in COVID-19. About the study: From T cells, B-cell-depleted T cells, or PBMCs came the material, which was cDNA or gDNA.

After removal of 0 bases from V and 1 base from J, the junction contained 3 bases not matched to a gene. This CDR3 is 16 amino acids long. The germline gives CDR1 LGHNA, CDR2 YSLEER. All enrollees were about 18 to 100 years old and from 20 to 25 US areas. Exposed volunteers were people who met a COVID-19 case within 2 weeks before study entry. The rearrangement links TRBV4-3 to TRBJ2-3; 8 bases are shared with TRBD1. The receptor comes from a woman aged 45-65 years who had been exposed to COVID-19. Sequences were obtained from PBMCs or T cells enriched from blood (not recorded which). The chain's CDR3 is CASSQEVTGGTDTQYF. The CDR3, as DNA: TGCGCCAGCAGCCAAGAGGTGACAGGGGGCACAGATACGCAGTATTTT.